The rows below give T cell receptor beta chains drawn from one sample of a study of blood T cell repertoires in COVID-19. Some clones are missing from TCRdb's copy, which holds only in-frame ones; the method was immunoSEQ multiplex PCR. The sample carries 210,000 or so clones, 83% recorded once. Sequenced sample: PBMCs or T cells enriched from blood (not recorded which). The source of these receptors is a woman between 45 and 60 years old who had been exposed to COVID-19. Each CDR3 is given without its conserved first and last residue. Size is omitted from some rows. Given values are once, few, many or a class for expanded clones.

V gene	clone size	CDR3 protein
TRBV28	.	ASRGFGLSGGYT
TRBV28	once	ASSPDTLTEAF
TRBV18	.	ASSRSGQGSEKLF
TRBV19	once	ASRTETGGLNTIY
TRBV3-1/TRBV3-2	.	ASSQEGKDSPGGFNTEAF
TRBV6-5	once	ASSYQTGSNSPLH
TRBV12-3/TRBV12-4	.	ASSRESIPLH
TRBV19	once	ASSPLAGGPVETQY
TRBV9	.	ASSVIGQGADTQY
TRBV7-9	.	ASSLGEATNEKLF
TRBV27	.	ASSLRGVRLAGTEAF
TRBV6-5	.	ASSYSGSGSPLH
TRBV6-5	.	ASSYSEGMLAEAF
TRBV5-1	few	ASSLDPVNYGYT
TRBV6-5	.	ASSLIRAPYEQY
TRBV24-1	few	ATRDRVLSLGNQPQH
TRBV6-1	.	ASSEARVLYTEAF
TRBV6-1	.	ASSDQGFDQPQH
TRBV3-1/TRBV3-2	.	ASSGGTENGYT
TRBV5-5	.	ASSWQNSPLH
TRBV11-2	.	ASSSNRGHGYT
TRBV9	.	ASSVRQGVGYT
TRBV7-9	once	ASSSRTLAGASSGEQF
TRBV29-1	once	SVGAGGWSTNEKLF
TRBV21-1	.	ASSNRAEGGTYEQY
TRBV20-1	.	SASGLVDEQF
TRBV6-1	.	ASSDISGNTIY
TRBV12-5	.	ASGLVQPNEQF
TRBV5-6	.	ASSLFAGRTEAF
TRBV29-1	.	SVAGRENTGELF
TRBV5-8	.	ASSLVPVYGYT